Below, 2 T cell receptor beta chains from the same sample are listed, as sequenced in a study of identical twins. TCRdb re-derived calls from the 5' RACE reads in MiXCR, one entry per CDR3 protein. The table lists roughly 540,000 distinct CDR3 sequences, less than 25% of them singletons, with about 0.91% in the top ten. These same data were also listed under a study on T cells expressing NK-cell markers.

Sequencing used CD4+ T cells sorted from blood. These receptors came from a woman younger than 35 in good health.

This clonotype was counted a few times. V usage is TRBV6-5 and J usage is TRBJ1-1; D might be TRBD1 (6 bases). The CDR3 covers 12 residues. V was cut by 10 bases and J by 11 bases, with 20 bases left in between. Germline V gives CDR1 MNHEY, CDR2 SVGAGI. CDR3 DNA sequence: TGTGCCACTTATGCCGGGTGGGGGGCCGCTTTCTTT. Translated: CATYAGWGAAFF.

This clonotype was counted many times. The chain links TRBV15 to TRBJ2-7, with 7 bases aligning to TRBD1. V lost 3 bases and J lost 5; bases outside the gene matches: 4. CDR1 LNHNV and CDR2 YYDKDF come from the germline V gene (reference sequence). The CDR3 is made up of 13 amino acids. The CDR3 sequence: CATSRRQGDEQYF. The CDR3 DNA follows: TGTGCCACCAGCAGGAGACAGGGAGACGAGCAGTACTTC.